These 6 T cell receptor beta chains came from one sample sequenced in a study of beta chain features in type 1 diabetes. General observations from the study: TCRB CDR3s were moderately but significantly shorter in Type 1 diabetes patients in all four CD4+ subsets.

Their specific antigens are unknown. TCRB transcripts that were expressed got sequenced, as all of the isolated RNA had been reverse transcribed. TCRdb's copy holds only in-frame clones and misses some; the assay was immunoSEQ multiplex PCR. This table has about 130,000 clones, around 9% appearing once. The sequencing input was central memory CD4+ T cells from blood. Receptors originate from a young man with type 1 diabetes.

The chain combines TRBV5-1 with TRBJ2-5; 9 nucleotides line up with TRBD1. Losses at the gene ends were 0 bases for V and 3 bases for J; bases not matched to a gene: 6. The CDR3 is 16 amino acids. Germline V gene data show CDR1 as SGHRS and CDR2 as YFSETQ. The CDR3 loop reads CASSLGLGTGKETQYF. DNA of the CDR3: TGCGCCAGCAGCTTGGGTCTGGGGACAGGGAAAGAGACCCAGTACTTC.

In its sample, this clone was seen a few times. The V gene is TRBV19, the J gene TRBJ1-5; D is unclear. The CDR3 contains 13 residues. Per germline, CDR1 LNHDA and CDR2 SQIVND (reference sequence). V was cut by 5 bases and J by 0 bases, with 5 bases left in between. The CDR3 region is CASSPTSNQPQHF. CDR3 sequence (DNA): TGTGCCAGTAGTCCTACTAGCAATCAGCCCCAGCATTTT.

This clone was observed a handful of times. The chain uses TRBV4-1 and TRBJ2-1; 9 positions match TRBD1. The CDR3 totals 15 residues. Per germline, CDR1 MGHRA and CDR2 YSYEKL. After removal of 4 bases from V and 4 bases from J, the junction contained 5 bases not matched to a gene. The CDR3 reads CASSLPTGGYNEQFF. CDR3 sequence (DNA): TGCGCCAGCAGCCTCCCGACAGGGGGGTACAATGAGCAGTTCTTC.

The chain employs TRBV30 and TRBJ1-2, with D uncertain. V lost 3 bases, J lost 4 bases, and 9 bases lay in between. The CDR3 is made up of 12 amino acids. Germline CDR1 and CDR2: GTSNPN and SVGIG (reference sequence). The CDR3 spells CAWRIVAYGYTF. The DNA for the CDR3 is TGTGCCTGGAGAATTGTGGCCTATGGCTACACCTTC.

This clone was detected a few times. This sample also contains other DNA sequences that code for the same CDR3. The CDR3 reads CASSPGRYEQYF. The CDR3 nucleotides read TGTGCCAGCTCACCTGGCAGATACGAGCAGTACTTC. This rearrangement joins TRBV18 to TRBJ2-7; D unresolved. The CDR3 has 12 residues. V dropped 3 bases and J dropped 4 bases, with 7 bases sitting between them. Germline-derived CDR1 and CDR2 are KGHSH and LQKENI. Full variable domain (missing parts from reference TRBV18 and TRBJ2-7): NAGVMQNPRHLVRRRGQEARLRCSPMKGHSHVYWYRQLPEEGLKFMVYLQKENIIDESGMPKERFSAEFPKEGPSILRIQQVVRGDSAAYFCASSPGRYEQYFGPGTRLTVT.

This clone has more than one count but fewer than ten. The gene calls are TRBV6-5 and TRBJ2-7, with D possibly TRBD1 on 6 matching bases. Per the germline V gene, CDR1 is MNHEY and CDR2 is SVGAGI. Trimming removed 2 bases at V and 0 bases at J, with 11 bases between. This CDR3 comprises 15 residues. DNA of the CDR3: TGTGCCAGCAGTTACGGACAGTTAAGCTCCTACGAGCAGTACTTC. This encodes CASSYGQLSSYEQYF.